The 25 T cell receptor beta chains below were found in one sample sequenced in a study of cytomegalovirus exposure and HLA in healthy donors. PCR amplification relied on 60 Vbeta primers (plus 13 Jbeta primers). Produced via immunoSEQ multiplex PCR; TCRdb's table is partial and in-frame only. The listing records 45,000 to 65,000 clones. Specimen: PBMCs. The receptor source for this set is a man younger than 30 in good health and CMV-seropositive.

Turning to this clone: The same CDR3 also results from other DNA sequences found in this sample. CDR3 in DNA: TGTGCCAGCAGTTACGGGCAGGGTAGTCAGCCCCAGCATTTT. Translating gives CASSYGQGSQPQHF. V is TRBV6-5 and J is TRBJ1-5, with D perhaps matching TRBD1 (5 bases). V lost 2 bases and J lost 6, with 11 bases in between. The germline V gene has CDR1 MNHEY and CDR2 SVGAGI. The CDR3 totals 14 residues.

V is TRBV10-3 and J is TRBJ2-1, with D unclear. Germline CDR1 ENHRY, CDR2 SYGVKD. The CDR3 sequence is 10 residues long. The V end was cut by 10 bases, the J end by 8 bases, with 9 bases between. The CDR3 loop reads CATGWHEQFF. CDR3 DNA: TGTGCCACAGGATGGCATGAGCAGTTCTTC.

This sequence joins TRBV15 and TRBJ2-3, with 10 bases fitting TRBD2. Germline V gene lookup returns CDR1 LNHNV and CDR2 YYDKDF (reference sequence). The CDR3 contains 16 residues. J was trimmed by 6 bases and V by 1 base; bases with no gene match: 7. The CDR3 sequence: CATSRGEAGGPDTQYF. As DNA, the CDR3 is TGTGCCACCAGCAGAGGAGAAGCGGGAGGGCCGGATACGCAGTATTTT.

Note on this clone: An end of the junction does not agree with germline; a read error may underlie this. The chain recombines TRBV6-5 with TRBJ2-5, with 12 bases lining up with TRBD2. Germline V gene lookup returns CDR1 MNHEY and CDR2 SVGAGI. CDR3 length: 11 residues. CDR3 coding DNA: TGTGCCAGCAAGGGACTAGCGGGTGCGGACTTC. The encoded protein is CASKGLAGADF.

The V and J genes are TRBV6-1 and TRBJ2-7, with 8 bases lining up with TRBD2. The CDR3 is made up of 15 amino acids. J lost 0 bases, V lost 3 bases, and 4 bases had no gene match. Per germline, CDR1 MNHNS and CDR2 SASEGT. As DNA, the CDR3 is TGTGCCAGCAGTGAGGTTAGCGGGAACTCCTACGAGCAGTACTTC. It translates to CASSEVSGNSYEQYF.

V and J are TRBV6-1 and TRBJ2-1; 10 bases map to TRBD2. CDR1 MNHNS and CDR2 SASEGT come from the germline V gene. With 5 bases clipped from V and 1 base from J, the junction kept 2 bases outside the gene matches. This CDR3 region has 15 residues. The CDR3 DNA reads TGTGCCAGCAGTCTACTAGCGGGATCCTACAATGAGCAGTTCTTC. This encodes CASSLLAGSYNEQFF.

The rearrangement joins TRBV7-3 to TRBJ2-3, with TRBD1 matching 9 bases. This CDR3 region has 16 residues. Germline V lookup: CDR1 SGHTA, CDR2 FQGTGA. Trimming cost V 2 bases and J 6 bases; bases outside gene matches: 9. The DNA of the CDR3 is TGTGCCAGCAGCTTATCCCCGGACAGGGGTTTTGATACGCAGTATTTT. It encodes CASSLSPDRGFDTQYF.

V and J are TRBV6-5 and TRBJ1-4, with D maybe TRBD1 (5 bases). The CDR3 has 15 residues. Trimming removed 0 bases at V and 5 bases at J, with 10 bases between. Per germline, CDR1 MNHEY and CDR2 SVGAGI. DNA of the CDR3: TGTGCCAGCAGTTACTCTGATCAGGGAAATGAAAAACTGTTTTTT. This gives the protein CASSYSDQGNEKLFF.

V usage is TRBV4-2 and J usage is TRBJ2-1, with D perhaps TRBD2 (6 bases). Trimming cost V 3 bases and J 5 bases, with 14 bases left between them. The CDR3 extends over 15 amino acids. Germline V gene lookup returns CDR1 LGHNA and CDR2 YNFKEQ. The CDR3 here is CASSQYAGPDNEQFF. CDR3 nucleotide sequence: TGTGCCAGCAGCCAGTATGCGGGGCCCGACAATGAGCAGTTCTTC.

This sequence joins TRBV2 and TRBJ2-7, with 11 bases aligning to TRBD2. The CDR3 length is 15 residues. V was pared by 6 bases and J by 1 base, with 5 bases of the junction left unmatched. CDR1 is SNHLY, CDR2 FYNNEI, per germline. CDR3 sequence (DNA): TGTGCCAGCAGGCCAACTAGCGGGAGTTCCTACGAGCAGTACTTC. As protein: CASRPTSGSSYEQYF.

Of note for this clone: Mismatch with germline at one junction end may stem from a read error. The chain employs TRBV7-9 and TRBJ1-3, with a tentative D call TRBD1 (6 bases). Germline lookup yields CDR1 SEHNR and CDR2 FQNEAQ (reference sequence). The CDR3 contains 12 residues. The CDR3 spells CASSLAGHVGDF. CDR3 coding DNA: TGTGCCAGCAGCTTAGCGGGACACGTTGGGGATTTT.

J is TRBJ2-5 and V is TRBV6-1; D unresolved. The CDR3 covers 12 residues. The V gene's germline CDR1 is MNHNS and CDR2 SASEGT. The ends were cut back, 5 bases at V and 1 base at J, with 5 bases in the middle. For the CDR3, the DNA is TGTGCCAGCAGTCAGGTCCAAGAGACCCAGTACTTC. This encodes CASSQVQETQYF.

The genes are TRBV30 and TRBJ2-5; the D gene is possibly TRBD2 (6 bases). The germline gives CDR1 GTSNPN, CDR2 SVGIG (reference sequence). The CDR3 is 14 residues long. The germline V and J ends were trimmed by 3 bases and 4 bases, with 15 bases remaining between them. The chain's CDR3 is CAWRSGRLSETQYF. The CDR3, as DNA: TGTGCCTGGAGATCAGGGAGGTTGTCAGAGACCCAGTACTTC. Using reference TRBV30 and TRBJ2-5 for the parts outside the CDR3, the full variable domain is SQTIHQWPATLVQPVGSPLSLECTVEGTSNPNLYWYRQAAGRGLQLLFYSVGIGQISSEVPQNLSASRPQDRQFILSSKKLLLSDSGFYLCAWRSGRLSETQYFGPGTRLLVL.

The rearrangement uses TRBV25-1 and TRBJ2-1, with D possibly matching TRBD2 (6 bases). Germline V gene data show CDR1 as MGHDK and CDR2 as SYGVNS. This CDR3 comprises 15 residues. With 4 bases removed from V and 2 bases from J, the gap between germline ends came to 12 bases. This CDR3 reads CASSGTQRAYNEQFF. The CDR3 DNA is TGTGCCAGCAGTGGGACTCAGCGGGCCTACAATGAGCAGTTCTTC.

This chain connects TRBV5-1 to TRBJ2-1; D is ambiguous. Trimming stripped 0 bases from V and 0 bases from J, with 7 bases between. Germline V gene lookup returns CDR1 SGHRS and CDR2 YFSETQ. CDR3 length equals 15 residues. In DNA, the CDR3 is TGCGCCAGCAGCTTGGAGAGGAGCTCCTACAATGAGCAGTTCTTC. It translates to CASSLERSSYNEQFF.

The V call is TRBV29-1, the J call TRBJ2-5; 7 bases fit TRBD1. Trimming removed 7 bases from V and 4 bases from J; junction bases left unmatched: 6. CDR1 and CDR2 from the germline V gene are SQVTM and ANQGSEA. The length of the CDR3 is 12 residues. CDR3: CSADRVRETQYF. The CDR3, as DNA: TGCAGCGCCGACAGGGTGCGAGAGACCCAGTACTTC.

The chain is built from TRBV7-2 and TRBJ2-1; 8 nucleotides agree with TRBD2. The CDR3 totals 18 residues. Germline CDR1 and CDR2: SGHTA and FQGNSA. The V and J ends lost 7 bases and 0 bases, in that order; junction bases with no gene match: 14. CDR3 residues: CASTHPQEAGVSYNEQFF. In DNA, the CDR3 is TGTGCCAGCACCCACCCTCAGGAAGCGGGGGTCTCCTACAATGAGCAGTTCTTC.

Here the CDR3 reads CASSLPGGTGELFF. The CDR3 nucleotides are TGTGCCAGCAGTCTTCCGGGAGGCACCGGGGAGCTGTTTTTT. J is TRBJ2-2 and V is TRBV6-5; 7 bases map to TRBD2. This CDR3 spans 14 amino acids. V was pared by 5 bases and J by 4 bases, with 4 bases of the junction left unmatched. In germline, CDR1 is MNHEY, CDR2 SVGAGI.

The chain employs TRBV30 and TRBJ1-3; D is unclear. Germline V lookup: CDR1 GTSNPN, CDR2 SVGIG (reference sequence). The CDR3 consists of 15 residues. The V and J ends lost 3 bases and 1 base respectively, with 13 bases between them. CDR3 in amino acids: CAWRAQYFSGNTIYF. The CDR3 region has the DNA TGTGCCTGGAGGGCCCAATATTTTTCTGGAAACACCATATATTTT.

With regard to this clone: A read error may produce the germline difference seen at one junction end. The chain employs TRBV7-9 and TRBJ2-2, with D possibly being TRBD2 (5 bases). From germline, CDR1 is SEHNR and CDR2 FQNEAQ (reference sequence). This CDR3 has 15 amino acids. The CDR3 is CASSLSTTVTGELFF. The CDR3 DNA sequence: TGTGCCAGCAGCTTGTCGACGACGGTCACCGGGGAGCTATTTTTT.

This rearrangement joins TRBV27 to TRBJ2-1; 10 bases are shared with TRBD2. The germline V gene encodes CDR1 MNHEY and CDR2 SMNVEV (reference sequence). This CDR3 has 16 residues. Losses at the gene ends were 6 bases for V and 7 bases for J; bases not matched to a gene: 12. In nucleotides, the CDR3 is TGTGCCAGCAGGACATTCCTAGCGGGAGACATTAATGAGCAGTTCTTC. Translation gives CASRTFLAGDINEQFF.

The chain uses TRBV6-1 and TRBJ1-4, with 9 bases that match TRBD1. Germline V gives CDR1 MNHNS, CDR2 SASEGT. CDR3 size: 15 residues. Trimming took 1 base from V and 6 from J; bases not matched to a gene: 3. Here the CDR3 DNA reads TGTGCCAGCAGTGAAGTGAGGACAGGGGATGAAAAACTGTTTTTT. It is translated as CASSEVRTGDEKLFF.

This chain connects TRBV6-1 to TRBJ2-6; D remains unclear. V lost 1 base to trimming and J lost 0 bases, with 4 bases between them. The germline V gene has CDR1 MNHNS and CDR2 SASEGT. The CDR3 contains 15 residues. The CDR3 region is CASSEGGSGANVLTF. The DNA for the CDR3 is TGTGCCAGCAGTGAAGGAGGCTCTGGGGCCAACGTCCTGACTTTC.

The gene calls are TRBV19 and TRBJ1-5, with D possibly being TRBD1 (6 bases). CDR3 size: 15 residues. Germline V gene lookup returns CDR1 LNHDA and CDR2 SQIVND (reference sequence). V lost 3 bases and J lost 5, with 14 bases in between. The CDR3 DNA sequence: TGTGCCAGTAGTATTCAGGGGCAACCTTATCAGCCCCAGCATTTT. It specifies CASSIQGQPYQPQHF.

This chain connects TRBV6-5 to TRBJ1-4, with D possibly being TRBD1 (5 bases). The CDR3 extends over 12 amino acids. With 6 bases removed from V and 4 bases from J, the gap between germline ends came to 6 bases. The germline V gene encodes CDR1 MNHEY and CDR2 SVGAGI. The CDR3 DNA reads TGTGCCAGCAGGGACAATAATGAAAAACTGTTTTTT. Translation: CASRDNNEKLFF.